A selection of T cell receptor beta chains follows, all from one sample in a study of regulatory T cells in long-lasting Graves disease. MiXCR, applied by TCRdb to the multiplex PCR reads, yields one record per CDR3 protein. The sample lists 360,000 or so distinct CDR3 sequences; over 9.5% were seen once. The same sample was also used in a study of T cells in Graves' hyperthyroidism and ophthalmopathy.

The source material was peripheral blood mononuclear cells (PBMCs), sampled at new diagnosis, from a patient treated with antithyroid drugs. These receptors were obtained from a woman younger than 30 with Graves disease. Each CDR3 is given with its conserved first and last residue. The D gene is left open where the match is weak. The size of a clone is reported for some rows only, either as once, few or many, or as a class for expanded clones.

j_call,clone_size,d_call,v_call,cdr3_aa,cdr3_nt
TRBJ2-5,few,.,TRBV20-1,CSAKGPNQETQYF,TGCAGTGCTAAGGGACCGAACCAAGAGACCCAGTACTTC
TRBJ2-1,.,.,TRBV7-3,CASSPAYTRGDEQFF,TGTGCCAGCAGCCCCGCATATACCAGGGGGGATGAGCAGTTCTTC
TRBJ1-1,many,TRBD1,TRBV4-3,CASSQPRTGAFTEAFF,TGCGCCAGCAGCCAACCCAGGACAGGGGCCTTCACTGAAGCTTTCTTT
TRBJ1-2,many,.,TRBV28,CASSSIADYGYTF,TGTGCCAGCAGTTCGATAGCGGACTATGGCTACACCTTC
TRBJ1-2,.,TRBD1,TRBV29-1,CSARDREWGYTF,TGCAGCGCCCGGGACAGGGAATGGGGCTACACCTTC
TRBJ2-5,many,TRBD2,TRBV12-3/TRBV12-4,CASRPTAGGEETQYF,TGTGCCAGCAGACCGACAGCGGGGGGCGAAGAGACCCAGTACTTC
TRBJ1-2,.,.,TRBV20-1,CSARDHRRPYGYTF,TGCAGTGCTAGAGATCACAGGCGCCCCTATGGCTACACCTTC
TRBJ1-1,many,.,TRBV20-1,CSARASYGGQEAFF,TGCAGTGCTAGAGCTTCGTATGGTGGCCAGGAGGCTTTCTTT
TRBJ2-1,many,.,TRBV7-9,CASSIPPPEQFF,TGTGCCAGCAGCATTCCGCCGCCAGAGCAGTTCTTC
TRBJ2-3,few,.,TRBV5-8,CASSLHVSTDTQYF,TGTGCCAGCAGCTTGCATGTCAGCACAGATACGCAGTATTTT
TRBJ2-3,many,.,TRBV28,CASSPRLAESTDTQYF,TGTGCCAGCAGCCCCCGCCTAGCTGAGAGCACAGATACGCAATATTTT
TRBJ1-2,few,.,TRBV11-2,CASSLLGLDVGYTF,TGTGCCAGCAGCTTATTAGGTCTAGACGTTGGCTACACCTTC
TRBJ2-3,many,TRBD2,TRBV28,CASSLLAASTDTQYF,TGTGCCAGCAGTTTACTAGCGGCTAGCACAGATACGCAGTATTTT
TRBJ1-1,many,.,TRBV12-3/TRBV12-4,CASSLGQGPLQIQNTEAFF,TGTGCCAGCAGTTTAGGGCAGGGACCTTTACAGATTCAGAACACTGAAGCTTTCTTT
TRBJ1-2,.,.,TRBV20-1,CSASGEAGYGYTF,TGCAGTGCTAGTGGTGAGGCAGGCTATGGCTACACCTTC
TRBJ2-3,few,TRBD2,TRBV20-1,CSARSSGGRNTQYF,TGCAGTGCTCGCAGTAGCGGGGGGAGGAATACGCAGTATTTT
TRBJ1-1,many,TRBD1,TRBV30,CAGGTGKIMNTEAFF,TGTGCCGGGGGGACAGGGAAAATTATGAACACTGAAGCTTTCTTT
TRBJ2-2,few,.,TRBV10-3,CAIRNTGELFF,TGTGCCATACGGAACACCGGGGAGCTGTTTTTT
TRBJ2-5,many,TRBD1,TRBV10-2,CASSIGDRDVETQYF,TGCGCCAGCAGCATCGGGGACAGGGATGTAGAGACCCAGTACTTC
TRBJ2-2,few,TRBD2,TRBV7-6,CASSPTSGDYAGELFF,TGTGCCAGCAGCCCGACTAGCGGGGACTACGCCGGGGAGCTGTTTTTT
TRBJ1-1,many,TRBD1,TRBV19,CASSILGQRNTEAFF,TGTGCCAGTAGTATACTGGGACAGCGGAACACTGAAGCTTTCTTT
TRBJ2-1,few,.,TRBV20-1,CSARGGVYNEQFF,TGCAGTGCTAGGGGGGGTGTCTACAATGAGCAGTTCTTC
TRBJ1-2,few,.,TRBV5-1,CASSLRPTANYGYTF,TGCGCCAGCAGCTTGAGGCCGACAGCTAACTATGGCTACACCTTC
TRBJ2-1,few,TRBD2,TRBV28,CASSPGLAGSSSYNEQFF,TGTGCCAGCAGTCCGGGACTAGCGGGGTCGAGCTCCTACAATGAGCAGTTCTTC
TRBJ2-3,many,.,TRBV6-5,CASSYGAADIGTDTQYF,TGTGCCAGCAGTTACGGGGCGGCGGATATTGGCACAGATACGCAGTATTTT
TRBJ2-5,few,TRBD2,TRBV12-3/TRBV12-4,CAVSLREGFETQYF,TGTGCCGTATCCCTGAGGGAGGGCTTTGAGACCCAGTACTTC
TRBJ1-2,many,.,TRBV12-3/TRBV12-4,CASSLASGANYGYTF,TGTGCCAGCAGTTTAGCTTCTGGAGCTAACTATGGCTACACCTTC
TRBJ2-1,many,.,TRBV27,CAAQDYSREQFF,TGTGCCGCCCAGGACTACTCTCGAGAGCAGTTCTTC
TRBJ1-1,few,TRBD1,TRBV19,CASSIRGRRVEAFF,TGTGCCAGTAGTATTAGGGGGCGTCGGGTTGAAGCTTTCTTT
TRBJ2-7,many,TRBD2,TRBV7-2,CASSLRGGSSYEQYF,TGTGCCAGCAGCTTAAGGGGCGGGAGCTCCTACGAGCAGTACTTC
TRBJ1-1,many,.,TRBV6-2/TRBV6-3,CASSYRRASQDTEAFF,TGTGCCAGCAGTTACCGGCGGGCCTCGCAGGACACTGAAGCTTTCTTT
TRBJ2-5,.,TRBD2,TRBV6-6,CASSYSASGIQETQYF,TGTGCCAGCAGTTACTCGGCTAGCGGGATCCAAGAGACCCAGTACTTC
TRBJ2-1,many,TRBD2,TRBV2,CASTPQRGTYNEQFF,TGTGCCAGCACGCCCCAGCGGGGGACCTACAATGAGCAGTTCTTC
TRBJ2-3,.,.,TRBV19,CASSMLIAAVRYF,TGTGCCAGTAGTATGCTAATAGCGGCCGTGAGGTATTTT
TRBJ2-3,many,.,TRBV7-2,CASSPYQSTDTQYF,TGTGCCAGCAGCCCTTACCAAAGCACAGATACGCAGTATTTT
TRBJ1-5,.,TRBD1,TRBV6-1,CASSPGQVLHQPQHF,TGTGCCAGCAGTCCCGGACAGGTACTACATCAGCCCCAGCATTTT
TRBJ2-2,.,.,TRBV10-3,CAIRGMAGELFF,TGTGCCATCAGAGGGATGGCCGGGGAGCTGTTTTTT
TRBJ2-7,many,TRBD2,TRBV20-1,CSASQGTTPHYEQYF,TGCAGTGCTAGTCAAGGGACTACTCCTCACTACGAGCAGTACTTC
TRBJ2-2,.,.,TRBV4-3,CASSQGWGRNTGELFF,TGCGCCAGCAGCCAAGGGTGGGGGCGAAACACCGGGGAGCTGTTTTTT
TRBJ1-2,few,TRBD1,TRBV6-2/TRBV6-3,CASSLDRANLHGSTF,TGTGCCAGCAGTTTAGACAGGGCAAATCTTCATGGCTCCACCTTC
TRBJ2-1,many,.,TRBV4-1,CASSPGTEQFF,TGCGCCAGCAGCCCAGGGACTGAGCAGTTCTTC
TRBJ1-5,.,TRBD1,TRBV7-2,CASSFFRGHGQPQHF,TGTGCCAGCAGCTTCTTCAGGGGGCATGGTCAGCCCCAGCATTTT
TRBJ2-3,.,TRBD2,TRBV18,CASSPLTRLALAPDTQYF,TGTGCCAGCTCACCACTAACGAGACTAGCCCTCGCTCCAGATACGCAGTATTTT
TRBJ1-2,few,.,TRBV29-1,CSVYTTVEYGYTF,TGCAGCGTTTACACGACAGTCGAGTATGGCTACACCTTC
TRBJ1-2,few,TRBD1,TRBV29-1,CSVDTDRNGYTF,TGCAGCGTCGACACGGACAGGAACGGCTACACCTTC
TRBJ2-1,many,.,TRBV12-3/TRBV12-4,CASSFAPYNEQFF,TGTGCCAGCAGTTTCGCCCCTTACAATGAGCAGTTCTTC
TRBJ2-5,many,TRBD1,TRBV12-3/TRBV12-4,CASSVGQGRETQYF,TGTGCCAGCAGCGTCGGACAGGGGAGAGAGACCCAGTACTTC
TRBJ1-1,many,.,TRBV4-1,CASSQLAGLNTEAFF,TGCGCCAGCAGCCAACTCGCAGGGCTGAACACTGAAGCTTTCTTT
TRBJ1-4,many,.,TRBV2,CARGGTGSTNEKLFF,TGTGCCAGGGGGGGGACGGGCTCAACTAATGAAAAACTGTTTTTT
TRBJ2-1,many,TRBD1,TRBV5-1,CASSPRDRGNNEQFF,TGCGCCAGCAGCCCCCGGGACAGGGGTAACAATGAGCAGTTCTTC
TRBJ2-1,.,.,TRBV6-2/TRBV6-3,CASSPRDFTDNEQFF,TGTGCCAGCAGCCCCAGGGATTTTACGGACAATGAGCAGTTCTTC